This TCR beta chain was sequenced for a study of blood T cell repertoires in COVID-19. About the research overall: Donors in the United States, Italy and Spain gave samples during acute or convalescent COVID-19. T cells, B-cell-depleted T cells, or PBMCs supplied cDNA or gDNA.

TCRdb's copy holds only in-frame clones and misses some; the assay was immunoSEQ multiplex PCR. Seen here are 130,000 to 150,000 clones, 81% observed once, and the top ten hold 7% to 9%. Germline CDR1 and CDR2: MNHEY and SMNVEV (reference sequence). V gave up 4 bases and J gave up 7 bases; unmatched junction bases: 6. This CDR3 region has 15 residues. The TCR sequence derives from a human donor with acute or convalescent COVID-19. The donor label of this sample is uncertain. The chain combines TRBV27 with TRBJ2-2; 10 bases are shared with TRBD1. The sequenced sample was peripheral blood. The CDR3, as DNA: TGTGCCAGCAGTTCCCGACAGGGGGCGGGCGGGGAGCTGTTTTTT. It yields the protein CASSSRQGAGGELFF.